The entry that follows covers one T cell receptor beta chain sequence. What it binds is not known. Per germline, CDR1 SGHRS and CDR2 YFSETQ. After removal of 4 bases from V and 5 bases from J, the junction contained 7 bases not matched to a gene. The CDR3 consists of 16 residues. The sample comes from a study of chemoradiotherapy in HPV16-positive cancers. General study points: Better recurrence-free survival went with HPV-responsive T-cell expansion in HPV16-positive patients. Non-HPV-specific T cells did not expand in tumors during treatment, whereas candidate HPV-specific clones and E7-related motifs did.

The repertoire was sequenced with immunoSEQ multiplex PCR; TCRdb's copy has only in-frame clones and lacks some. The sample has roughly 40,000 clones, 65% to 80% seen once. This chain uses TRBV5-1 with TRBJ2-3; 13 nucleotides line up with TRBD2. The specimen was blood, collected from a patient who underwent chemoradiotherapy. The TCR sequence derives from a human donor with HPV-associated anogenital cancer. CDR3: CASSSGLAGERDTQYF. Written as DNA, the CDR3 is TGCGCCAGCAGCAGCGGACTAGCGGGGGAGCGAGATACGCAGTATTTT.